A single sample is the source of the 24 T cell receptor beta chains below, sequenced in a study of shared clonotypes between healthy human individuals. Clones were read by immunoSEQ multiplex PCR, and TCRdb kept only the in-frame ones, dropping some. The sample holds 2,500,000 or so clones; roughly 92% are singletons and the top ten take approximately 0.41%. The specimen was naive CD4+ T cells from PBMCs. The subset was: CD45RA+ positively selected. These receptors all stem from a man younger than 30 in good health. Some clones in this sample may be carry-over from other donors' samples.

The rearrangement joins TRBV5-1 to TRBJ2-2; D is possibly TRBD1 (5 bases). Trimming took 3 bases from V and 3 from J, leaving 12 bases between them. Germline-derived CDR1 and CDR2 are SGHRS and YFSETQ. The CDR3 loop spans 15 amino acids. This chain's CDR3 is CASSSSATDTGELFF. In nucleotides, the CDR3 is TGCGCCAGCAGCTCAAGTGCGACAGACACCGGGGAGCTGTTTTTT. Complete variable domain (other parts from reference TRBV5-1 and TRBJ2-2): KAGVTQTPRYLIKTRGQQVTLSCSPISGHRSVSWYQQTPGQGLQFLFEYFSETQRNKGNFPGRFSGRQFSNSRSEMNVSTLELGDSALYLCASSSSATDTGELFFGEGSRLTVL.

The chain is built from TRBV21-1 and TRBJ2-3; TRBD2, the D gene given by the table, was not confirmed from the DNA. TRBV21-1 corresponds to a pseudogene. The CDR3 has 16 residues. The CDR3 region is CASSIPSGRGGDTQYF. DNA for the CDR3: TGTGCCAGCAGCATACCGAGCGGGAGAGGAGGAGATACGCAGTATTTT.

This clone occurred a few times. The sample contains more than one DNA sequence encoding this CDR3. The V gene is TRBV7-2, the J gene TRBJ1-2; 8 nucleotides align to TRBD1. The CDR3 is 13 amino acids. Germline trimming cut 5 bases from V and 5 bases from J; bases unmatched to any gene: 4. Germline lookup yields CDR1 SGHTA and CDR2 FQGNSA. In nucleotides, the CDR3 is TGTGCCAGCAGCCTAGGACAGGGATATGGCTACACCTTC. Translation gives CASSLGQGYGYTF.

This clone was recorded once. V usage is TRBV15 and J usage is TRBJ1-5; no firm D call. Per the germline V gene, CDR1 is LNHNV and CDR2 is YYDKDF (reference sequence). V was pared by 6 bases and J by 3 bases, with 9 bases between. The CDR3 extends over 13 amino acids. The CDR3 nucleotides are TGTGCCACCAGTTTAGGAAACAATCAGCCCCAGCATTTT. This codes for CATSLGNNQPQHF.

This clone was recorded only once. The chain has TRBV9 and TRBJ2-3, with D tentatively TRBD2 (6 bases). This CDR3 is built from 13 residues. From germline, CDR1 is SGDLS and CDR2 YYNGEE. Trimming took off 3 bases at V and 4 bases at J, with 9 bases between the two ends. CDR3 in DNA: TGTGCCAGCAGCGCCGGAGGGGCAGATACGCAGTATTTT. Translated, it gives CASSAGGADTQYF.

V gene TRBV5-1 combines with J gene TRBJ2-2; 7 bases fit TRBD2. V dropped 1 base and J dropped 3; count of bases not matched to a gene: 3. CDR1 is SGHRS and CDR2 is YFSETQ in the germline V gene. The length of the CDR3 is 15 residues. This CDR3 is CASSLSGIDTGELFF. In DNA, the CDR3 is TGCGCCAGCAGCTTGAGCGGGATTGACACCGGGGAGCTGTTTTTT.

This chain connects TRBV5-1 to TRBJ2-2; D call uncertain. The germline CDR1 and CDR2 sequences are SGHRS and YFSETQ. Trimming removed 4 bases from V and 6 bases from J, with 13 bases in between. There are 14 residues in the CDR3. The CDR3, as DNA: TGCGCCAGCAGCAGCAACCGCGGATCCGGGGAGCTGTTTTTT. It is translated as CASSSNRGSGELFF.

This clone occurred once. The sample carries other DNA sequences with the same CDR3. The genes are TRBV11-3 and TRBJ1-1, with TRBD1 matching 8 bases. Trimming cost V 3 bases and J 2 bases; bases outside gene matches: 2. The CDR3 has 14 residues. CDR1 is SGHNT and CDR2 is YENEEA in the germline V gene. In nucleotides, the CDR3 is TGTGCCAGCAGCTTGACAGGGGCCAACACTGAAGCTTTCTTT. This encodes CASSLTGANTEAFF.

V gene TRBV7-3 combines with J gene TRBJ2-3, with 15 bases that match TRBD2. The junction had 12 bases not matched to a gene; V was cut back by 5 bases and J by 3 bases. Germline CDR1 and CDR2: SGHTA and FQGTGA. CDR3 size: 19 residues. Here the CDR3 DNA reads TGTGCCAGCAGCCGGAGGGCCGGACTAGCGGGAGGGCCAACAGATACGCAGTATTTT. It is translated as CASSRRAGLAGGPTDTQYF.

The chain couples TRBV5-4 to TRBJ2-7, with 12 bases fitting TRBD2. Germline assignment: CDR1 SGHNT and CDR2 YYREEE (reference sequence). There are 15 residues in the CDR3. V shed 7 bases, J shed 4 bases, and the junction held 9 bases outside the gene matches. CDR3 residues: CASRSLAGGEYEQYF. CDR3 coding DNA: TGTGCCAGCCGTTCTCTAGCGGGAGGGGAGTACGAGCAGTACTTC.

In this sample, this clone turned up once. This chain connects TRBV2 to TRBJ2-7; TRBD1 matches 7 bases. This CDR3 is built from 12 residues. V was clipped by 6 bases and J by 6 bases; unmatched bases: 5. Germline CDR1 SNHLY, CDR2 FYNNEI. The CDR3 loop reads CASSVDRSEQYF. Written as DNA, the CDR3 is TGTGCCAGCAGCGTGGACAGGTCCGAGCAGTACTTC.

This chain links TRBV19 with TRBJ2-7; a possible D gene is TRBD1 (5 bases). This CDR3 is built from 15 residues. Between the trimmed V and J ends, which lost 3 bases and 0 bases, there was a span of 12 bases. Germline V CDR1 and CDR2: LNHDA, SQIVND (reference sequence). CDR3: CASSMTVMSSYEQYF. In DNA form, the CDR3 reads TGTGCCAGTAGTATGACAGTTATGAGCTCCTACGAGCAGTACTTC.

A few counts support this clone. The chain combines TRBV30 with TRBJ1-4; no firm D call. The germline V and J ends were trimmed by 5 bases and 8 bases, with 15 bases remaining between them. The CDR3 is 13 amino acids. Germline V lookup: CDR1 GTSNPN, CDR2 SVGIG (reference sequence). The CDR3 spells CAWGQALGEKLFF. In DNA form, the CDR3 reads TGTGCCTGGGGGCAGGCATTGGGCGAAAAACTGTTTTTT.

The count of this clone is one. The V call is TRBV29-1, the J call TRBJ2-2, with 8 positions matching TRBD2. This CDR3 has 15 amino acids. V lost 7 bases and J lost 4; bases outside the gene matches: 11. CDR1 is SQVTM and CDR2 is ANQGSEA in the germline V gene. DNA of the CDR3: TGCAGCGCCAAATGGGGGACTAGGGGCACCGGGGAGCTGTTTTTT. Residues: CSAKWGTRGTGELFF.

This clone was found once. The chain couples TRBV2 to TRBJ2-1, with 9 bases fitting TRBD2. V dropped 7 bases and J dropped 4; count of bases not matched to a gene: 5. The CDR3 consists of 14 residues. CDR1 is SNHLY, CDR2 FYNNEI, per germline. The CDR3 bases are TGTGCCAGCATTAGCGGGAGCTTGTACAATGAGCAGTTCTTC. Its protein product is CASISGSLYNEQFF.

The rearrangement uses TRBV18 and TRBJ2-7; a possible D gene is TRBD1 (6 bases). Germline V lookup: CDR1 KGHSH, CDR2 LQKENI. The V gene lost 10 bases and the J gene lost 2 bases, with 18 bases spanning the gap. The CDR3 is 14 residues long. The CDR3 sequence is CATNSRGSTYEQYF. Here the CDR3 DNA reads TGTGCCACGAATTCCAGGGGATCGACCTACGAGCAGTACTTC.

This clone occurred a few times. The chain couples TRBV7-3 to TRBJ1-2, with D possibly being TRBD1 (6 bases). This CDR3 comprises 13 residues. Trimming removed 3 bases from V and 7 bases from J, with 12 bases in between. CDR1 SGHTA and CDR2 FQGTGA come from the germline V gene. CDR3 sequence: CASSLGGSLGYTF. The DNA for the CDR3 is TGTGCCAGCAGCTTGGGGGGCAGCCTTGGCTACACCTTC.

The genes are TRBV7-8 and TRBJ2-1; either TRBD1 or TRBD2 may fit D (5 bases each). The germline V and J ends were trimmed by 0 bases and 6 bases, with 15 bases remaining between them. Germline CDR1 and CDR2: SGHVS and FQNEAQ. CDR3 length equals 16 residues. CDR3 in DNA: TGTGCCAGCAGCTTAGCGGAGGCAGGGTCAGGCAATGAGCAGTTCTTC. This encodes CASSLAEAGSGNEQFF.

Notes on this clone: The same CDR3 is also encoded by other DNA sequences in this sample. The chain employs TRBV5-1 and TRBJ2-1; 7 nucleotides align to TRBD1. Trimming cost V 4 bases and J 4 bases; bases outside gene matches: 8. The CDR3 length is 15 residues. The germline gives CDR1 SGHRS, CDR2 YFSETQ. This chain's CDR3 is CASSLDRVTYNEQFF. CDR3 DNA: TGCGCCAGCAGCCTTGACAGGGTTACATACAATGAGCAGTTCTTC.

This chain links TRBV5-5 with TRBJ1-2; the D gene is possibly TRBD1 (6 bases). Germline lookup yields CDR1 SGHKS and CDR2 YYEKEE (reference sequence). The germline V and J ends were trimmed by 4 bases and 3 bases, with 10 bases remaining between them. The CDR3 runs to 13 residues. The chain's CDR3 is CASSRGADYGYTF. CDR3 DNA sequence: TGTGCCAGCAGCCGGGGGGCCGACTATGGCTACACCTTC.

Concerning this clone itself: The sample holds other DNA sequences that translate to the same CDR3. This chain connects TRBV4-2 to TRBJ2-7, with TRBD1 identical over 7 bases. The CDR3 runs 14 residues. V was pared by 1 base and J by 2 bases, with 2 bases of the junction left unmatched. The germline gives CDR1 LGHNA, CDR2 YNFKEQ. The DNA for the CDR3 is TGTGCCAGCAGCCAAGGACAGGGTACCTACGAGCAGTACTTC. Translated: CASSQGQGTYEQYF.

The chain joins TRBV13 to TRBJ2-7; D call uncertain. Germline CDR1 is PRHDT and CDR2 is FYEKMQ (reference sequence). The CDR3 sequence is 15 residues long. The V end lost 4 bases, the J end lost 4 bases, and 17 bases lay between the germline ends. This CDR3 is CASSSNKLQEYEQYF. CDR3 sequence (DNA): TGTGCCAGCAGCTCGAATAAACTTCAAGAGTACGAGCAGTACTTC.

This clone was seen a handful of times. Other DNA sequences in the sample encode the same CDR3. The CDR3 is CASSLEAANTEAFF. CDR3 sequence (DNA): TGCGCCAGCAGCTTGGAAGCAGCGAACACTGAAGCTTTCTTT. This sequence joins TRBV5-1 and TRBJ1-1; D unresolved. This CDR3 has 14 amino acids. Trimming shortened V by 0 bases and J by 1 base, and 7 bases separated the two germline ends. CDR1 and CDR2 from the germline V gene are SGHRS and YFSETQ.

As DNA, the CDR3 is TGCGCCAGCAGTGATGGGTCGGCGAACACTGAAGCTTTCTTT. It codes for CASSDGSANTEAFF. This chain links TRBV10-1 with TRBJ1-1, with D hard to call. The germline V gene has CDR1 WNHNN and CDR2 SYGVQD (reference sequence). This CDR3 comprises 14 residues. Trimming shortened V by 3 bases and J by 1 base, and 9 bases separated the two germline ends.